By sample share, the clone carrying this T cell receptor (beta chain) is medium-sized. Its antigen remains unknown. Study-level findings and limits: The TCR gene usage of tumor memory CD4+ T cells clustered together with blood and lymph node memory CD4+ cells and with lymph node naive CD4+ cells. Tumor Tregs overlapped most with tumor, then blood, naive CD4+ cells.

After constant-region reverse-primer amplification, full-length variable regions underwent semi-nested PCR with Nested Universal Primer A. MiXCR was run by TCRdb on the 5' RACE reads, yielding one entry per CDR3 protein. The sample includes 6,500 to 10,000 distinct CDR3 sequences, approximately 15% of them seen just once. Germline CDR1 reads LNHNV; CDR2 reads YYDKDF (reference sequence). This CDR3 is built from 15 residues. The ends were cut back, 6 bases at V and 4 bases at J, with 19 bases in the middle. The receptor comes from a female donor with breast cancer. This chain connects TRBV15 to TRBJ2-7, with D possibly being TRBD1 (6 bases). The sample was memory CD4+ T cells sorted from blood. Subset specified: memory CD4+ T cells, CD4+CD45RO+CD25-. Written as DNA, the CDR3 is TGTGCCACCAGTATTAACCTGGACAGCCCTTACGAGCAGTACTTC. Translation gives CATSINLDSPYEQYF.